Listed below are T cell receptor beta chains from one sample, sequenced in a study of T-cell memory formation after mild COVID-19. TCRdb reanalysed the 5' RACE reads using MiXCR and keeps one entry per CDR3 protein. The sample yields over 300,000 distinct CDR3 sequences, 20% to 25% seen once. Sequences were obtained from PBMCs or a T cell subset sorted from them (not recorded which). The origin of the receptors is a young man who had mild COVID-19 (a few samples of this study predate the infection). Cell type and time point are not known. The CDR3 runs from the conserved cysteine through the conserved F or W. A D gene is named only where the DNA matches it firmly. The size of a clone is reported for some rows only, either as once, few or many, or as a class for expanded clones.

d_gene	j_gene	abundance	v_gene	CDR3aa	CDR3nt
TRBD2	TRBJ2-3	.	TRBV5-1	CASAGVAGGPSTDTQYF	TGCGCCAGCGCGGGGGTAGCGGGGGGGCCGAGCACAGATACGCAGTATTTT
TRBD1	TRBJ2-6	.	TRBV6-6	CASSRTGHRSGANVLTF	TGTGCCAGCAGTCGGACAGGGCACAGGTCTGGGGCCAACGTCCTGACTTTC
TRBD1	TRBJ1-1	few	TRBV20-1	CSAREGGTGTEAFF	TGCAGTGCTAGAGAAGGGGGGACAGGGACGGAAGCTTTCTTT
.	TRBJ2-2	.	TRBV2	CASSPRYTGELFF	TGTGCCAGCAGTCCCAGATACACCGGGGAGCTGTTTTTT
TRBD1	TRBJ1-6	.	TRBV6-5	CASSWWDRGESPLHF	TGTGCCAGCAGTTGGTGGGACAGGGGGGAATCACCCCTCCACTTT
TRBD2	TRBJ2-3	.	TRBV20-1	CSASRLAGGPGTDTQYF	TGCAGTGCTAGTCGGCTAGCGGGGGGGCCCGGCACAGATACGCAGTATTTT
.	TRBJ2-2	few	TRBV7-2	CASSIPTENGELFF	TGTGCCAGCAGCATACCGACAGAAAACGGGGAGCTGTTTTTT
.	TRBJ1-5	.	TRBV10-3	CAISEGGSQPQHF	TGTGCCATCAGTGAAGGGGGTAGTCAGCCCCAGCATTTT
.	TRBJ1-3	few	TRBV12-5	CAPPAKKHSSGNTIYF	TGTGCACCACCCGCTAAAAAACATAGCTCTGGAAACACCATATATTTT
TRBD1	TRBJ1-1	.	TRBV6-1	CASSDGGQGRVYGGTEAFF	TGTGCCAGCAGTGACGGAGGACAGGGAAGGGTGTACGGGGGCACTGAAGCTTTCTTT
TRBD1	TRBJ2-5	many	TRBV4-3	CASSQGQYQETQYF	TGCGCCAGCAGCCAGGGACAGTACCAAGAGACCCAGTACTTC
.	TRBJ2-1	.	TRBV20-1	CSARVGTSSYNEQFF	TGCAGTGCTAGAGTCGGGACCAGCTCCTACAATGAGCAGTTCTTC
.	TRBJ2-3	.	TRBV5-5	CASSFRRQHTDTQYF	TGTGCCAGCAGCTTCAGGAGGCAGCACACAGATACGCAGTATTTT
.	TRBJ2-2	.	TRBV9	CASSVVGAGPGDGELFF	TGTGCCAGCAGCGTAGTAGGAGCGGGCCCCGGAGACGGGGAGCTGTTTTTT
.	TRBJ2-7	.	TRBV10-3	CAITGKRFGESSYEQYF	TGTGCCATCACGGGGAAGAGGTTCGGGGAGAGCTCCTACGAGCAGTACTTC
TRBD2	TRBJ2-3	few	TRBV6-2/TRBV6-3	CASSSILLAGDAADTQYF	TGTGCCAGCAGTTCCATTCTACTAGCGGGGGATGCGGCAGATACGCAGTATTTT
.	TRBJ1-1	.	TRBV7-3	CASRMQPNTEAFF	TGTGCCAGCAGAATGCAACCGAACACTGAAGCTTTCTTT
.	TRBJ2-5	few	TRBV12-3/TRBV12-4	CASSFQGLETQYF	TGTGCCAGCAGTTTTCAGGGATTGGAGACCCAGTACTTC
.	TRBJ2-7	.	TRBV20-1	CSARDSGKSYEQYF	TGCAGTGCTAGAGATAGTGGGAAATCCTACGAGCAGTACTTC
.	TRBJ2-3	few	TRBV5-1	CASSLEVGSTDTQYF	TGCGCCAGCAGCTTGGAGGTGGGGAGCACAGATACGCAGTATTTT
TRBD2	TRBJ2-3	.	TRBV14	CASSQGTSGALRQYF	TGTGCCAGCAGCCAGGGGACTAGCGGGGCGTTGAGGCAGTATTTT
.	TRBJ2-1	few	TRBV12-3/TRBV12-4	CASSRQGGSDEQFF	TGTGCCAGCAGTCGACAGGGAGGTTCGGATGAGCAGTTCTTC
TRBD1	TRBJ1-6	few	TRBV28	CASSPRQGSSPLHF	TGTGCCAGCAGTCCCCGACAGGGAAGTTCACCCCTCCACTTT
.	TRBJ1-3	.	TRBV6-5	CASSYDGGGNTIYF	TGTGCCAGCAGTTACGACGGGGGTGGAAACACCATATATTTT
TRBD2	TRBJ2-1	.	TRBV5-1	CASSLAAAGGLDEQFF	TGCGCCAGCAGCTTGGCTGCCGCGGGGGGCCTGGATGAGCAGTTCTTC
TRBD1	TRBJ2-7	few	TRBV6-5	CASSQPTGAYEQYF	TGTGCCAGCAGCCAACCGACAGGGGCCTACGAGCAGTACTTC
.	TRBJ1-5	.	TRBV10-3	CAISHGNQPQHF	TGTGCCATCAGTCATGGGAATCAGCCCCAGCATTTT
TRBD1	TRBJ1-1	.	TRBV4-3	CASSQDGQGSTEAFF	TGCGCCAGCAGCCAAGACGGACAGGGCAGCACTGAAGCTTTCTTT
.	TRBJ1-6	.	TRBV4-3	CASSQVMGSSSYNSPLHF	TGCGCCAGCAGCCAAGTCATGGGGTCGAGCTCCTATAATTCACCCCTCCACTTT
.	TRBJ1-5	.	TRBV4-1	CASSQERQENQPQHF	TGCGCCAGCAGCCAAGAAAGGCAAGAAAATCAGCCCCAGCATTTT
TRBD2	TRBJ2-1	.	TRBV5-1	CASSQAGTSGPNPYNEQFF	TGCGCCAGCAGCCAGGCGGGGACTAGCGGACCGAATCCCTACAATGAGCAGTTCTTC
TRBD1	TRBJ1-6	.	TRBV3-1	CASSISDRTSPLHF	TGTGCCAGCAGCATTTCGGACAGGACATCACCCCTCCACTTT
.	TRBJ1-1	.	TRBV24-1	CATSDQGGTEAFF	TGTGCCACCAGTGATCAAGGGGGGACTGAAGCTTTCTTT
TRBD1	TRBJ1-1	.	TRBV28	CASQGQLNTEAFF	TGTGCCAGCCAGGGACAGTTGAACACTGAAGCTTTCTTT
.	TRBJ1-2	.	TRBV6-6	CASKGPSMGYGYTF	TGTGCCAGCAAAGGTCCGTCGATGGGCTATGGCTACACCTTC
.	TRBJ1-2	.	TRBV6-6	CASSYSDRSGYTF	TGTGCCAGCAGTTACTCCGACAGATCTGGCTACACCTTC
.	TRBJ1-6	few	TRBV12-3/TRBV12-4	CASSGSYNSPLHF	TGTGCCAGCAGCGGCTCCTATAATTCACCCCTCCACTTT
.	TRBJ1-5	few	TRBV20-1	CSARTSLGQPQHF	TGCAGTGCTAGGACTAGCCTAGGACAGCCCCAGCATTTT
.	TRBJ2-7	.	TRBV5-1	CASRGPTYEQYF	TGCGCCAGCAGGGGTCCCACCTACGAGCAGTACTTC
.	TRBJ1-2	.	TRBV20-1	CSGTNYGYTF	TGCAGTGGGACTAACTATGGCTACACCTTC
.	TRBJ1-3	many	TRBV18	CASSPPYRTISGNTIYF	TGTGCCAGCTCACCACCGTACAGGACGATCTCTGGAAACACCATATATTTT
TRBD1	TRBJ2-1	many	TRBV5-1	CASSFTGTEVNEQFF	TGCGCCAGCAGCTTCACCGGGACAGAGGTTAATGAGCAGTTCTTC
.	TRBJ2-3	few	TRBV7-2	CASTSDGEFVTDTQYF	TGTGCCAGCACCTCCGATGGGGAATTCGTGACAGATACGCAGTATTTT
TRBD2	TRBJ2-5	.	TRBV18	CASSPRLAGVQETQYF	TGTGCCAGCTCACCACGACTAGCGGGGGTCCAAGAGACCCAGTACTTC
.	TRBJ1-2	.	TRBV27	CASRPTPMENYGYTF	TGTGCCAGCAGGCCAACCCCCATGGAGAACTATGGCTACACCTTC
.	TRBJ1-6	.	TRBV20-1	CSATPPSKIIPPLHF	TGCAGTGCCACCCCCCCGTCTAAAATCATTCCACCCCTCCACTTT
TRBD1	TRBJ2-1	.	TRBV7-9	CASSSIWTGDLNEQFF	TGTGCCAGCAGCTCCATCTGGACAGGGGATTTAAATGAGCAGTTCTTC
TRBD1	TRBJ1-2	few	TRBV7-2	CASSNRDRGVIGVGYTF	TGTGCCAGCAGCAACCGGGACAGGGGGGTAATTGGAGTAGGCTACACCTTC
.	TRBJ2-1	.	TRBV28	CASSFTTVDEQFF	TGTGCCAGCAGTTTTACCACGGTTGATGAGCAGTTCTTC
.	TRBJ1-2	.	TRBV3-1	CASSQERGRGYTF	TGTGCCAGCAGCCAAGAGCGGGGGCGAGGCTACACCTTC
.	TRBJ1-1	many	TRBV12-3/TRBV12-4	CASSLARLMNTEAFF	TGTGCCAGCAGTTTAGCCCGTTTAATGAACACTGAAGCTTTCTTT
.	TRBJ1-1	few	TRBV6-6	CATHEAEGVWDTEAFF	TGTGCCACGCACGAGGCAGAGGGGGTATGGGACACTGAAGCTTTCTTT
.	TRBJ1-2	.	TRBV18	CASSPLGQNYGYTF	TGTGCCAGCTCACCACTGGGACAAAACTATGGCTACACCTTC
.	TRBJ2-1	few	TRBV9	CASSVVTRREQFF	TGTGCCAGCAGCGTAGTCACCAGGCGTGAGCAGTTCTTC
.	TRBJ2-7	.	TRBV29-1	CSVGRGTDEQYF	TGCAGCGTTGGACGGGGGACGGACGAGCAGTACTTC